These T cell receptor beta chains were read from a single sample in a study of PD-1 blockade in classical Hodgkin lymphoma. Here immunoSEQ multiplex PCR was the method, and the copy in TCRdb shows in-frame clones only, minus some. The sample has about 93,000 clones, over 90% seen once. The specimen comprised peripheral blood mononuclear cells (PBMCs), sampled before the second cycle of nivolumab. The origin of the receptors is a human donor with classical Hodgkin lymphoma. Each CDR3 is given with its conserved first and last residue.

cdr3_length,v_call,cdr3_aa
13,TRBV6-1,CASSEGTGDEQYF
16,TRBV19,CASSPRQGAGNQPQHF
15,TRBV19,CASSAISLLQETQYF
13,TRBV19,CASKGRGSETQYF
13,TRBV29-1,CSVYDGMNTEAFF
13,TRBV30,CAWSPPYSYEQYF
15,TRBV7-9,CASSLGTGVNTEAFF
17,TRBV10-1,CASSAREVAGVTDTQYF
17,TRBV10-3,CAISEPTAGLGRDEQFF
16,TRBV6-6,CASSYSWGDYEYEQYF
19,TRBV23-1,CASSQSDWDRVIGIYGYTF
13,TRBV28,CASSWERGEKLFF
17,TRBV18,CASSPQGRITENQPQHF
13,TRBV2,CASSLRAHTEAFF
21,TRBV28,CASIAPGQWVWDGASLYGYTF
20,TRBV12-5,CASGGLSPSGPDSRHNEQFF
17,TRBV30,CAWRPLEGLLNTGELFF
17,TRBV6-1,CASSEAQQSLSTDTQYF
13,TRBV9,CASSEHRGETQYF
12,TRBV30,CAWTQGQETQYF
14,TRBV5-4,CASSPDLSSAEAFF
17,TRBV7-2,CASSSRRSGTSTDTQYF
13,TRBV30,CAWSSDRDTEAFF
13,TRBV6-5,CASSRDRYYEQYF
17,TRBV27,CASRPILSGYSNQPQHF
16,TRBV7-6,CASSLAAGTNTGELFF
16,TRBV5-1,CASSAGTSGRRNEQYF